The 21 T cell receptor beta chains presented below share a single source sample, sequenced in a study of cytomegalovirus exposure and HLA in healthy donors. A multiplex PCR was run with 60 Vbeta primers and 13 Jbeta primers. Repertoires were generated with immunoSEQ multiplex PCR, while TCRdb's copy carries only in-frame clones and drops some. The repertoire consists of 180,000 or so clones, with 82% occurring once and the leading ten covering roughly 6%. Sequenced sample: PBMCs. The receptors were sampled from a woman in her forties or fifties in good health and CMV-seropositive.

This clone was detected only once. The V and J genes are TRBV15 and TRBJ1-4, with a weak D call TRBD1 (5 bases). Per the germline V gene, CDR1 is LNHNV and CDR2 is YYDKDF (reference sequence). The CDR3 is 15 residues long. The V end lost 5 bases, the J end lost 4 bases, and 14 bases lay between the germline ends. The CDR3 sequence is CATSHHQGFNEKLFF. The CDR3 bases are TGTGCCACCAGCCATCACCAGGGATTTAATGAAAAACTGTTTTTT. Supplemented by reference TRBV15 and TRBJ1-4, the full variable domain reads DAMVIQNPRYQVTQFGKPVTLSCSQTLNHNVMYWYQQKSSQAPKLLFHYYDKDFNNEADTPDNFQSRRPNTSFCFLDIRSPGLGDTAMYLCATSHHQGFNEKLFFGSGTQLSVL.

The rearrangement uses TRBV19 and TRBJ1-4, with unresolved D. Germline CDR1 reads LNHDA; CDR2 reads SQIVND (reference sequence). This CDR3 comprises 12 residues. Trimming stripped 10 bases from V and 12 bases from J, with 18 bases between. Here the CDR3 reads CATQSLAVELFF. CDR3 DNA sequence: TGTGCCACCCAAAGCTTGGCGGTGGAACTGTTTTTT.

The rearrangement links TRBV27 to TRBJ2-7, with D possibly matching TRBD1 (5 bases). This CDR3 is built from 12 residues. CDR1 and CDR2 from the germline V gene are MNHEY and SMNVEV (reference sequence). Trimming removed 6 bases at V and 0 bases at J, with 6 bases between. CDR3 region: CASRGLSYEQYF. The CDR3, as DNA: TGTGCCAGCAGGGGGCTCTCCTACGAGCAGTACTTC.

V usage is TRBV6-5 and J usage is TRBJ2-7; 7 bases are a match to TRBD1. The V segment lost 5 bases and the J segment 4 bases; nucleotides outside the gene matches: 11. The germline V gene has CDR1 MNHEY and CDR2 SVGAGI. This CDR3 has 15 residues. The CDR3 sequence is CASSRQGNRLYEQYF. CDR3 DNA: TGTGCCAGCAGTCGACAGGGAAATCGACTGTACGAGCAGTACTTC.

This clone was seen a handful of times. V usage is TRBV6-9 and J usage is TRBJ2-2; D is uncertain. V was shortened by 4 bases and J by 0 bases, with 15 bases between the two germline ends. Germline V gene sequence: CDR1 MNHGY, CDR2 SVAAGI. The CDR3 is 17 amino acids. CDR3 sequence reads: CASSSLTEVANTGELFF. The CDR3 DNA sequence: TGTGCCAGCAGTTCCCTCACAGAAGTCGCGAACACCGGGGAGCTGTTTTTT.

The chain is built from TRBV6-5 and TRBJ1-5, with 11 bases that match TRBD1. The length of the CDR3 is 15 residues. With V trimmed by 4 bases and J by 6 bases, 5 bases remained unmatched. Germline CDR1 and CDR2: MNHEY and SVGAGI. As DNA, the CDR3 is TGTGCCAGCAGTTCCCTGGGACAGGGGGGTCAGCCCCAGCATTTT. Translating gives CASSSLGQGGQPQHF.

This clone was observed a single time. The rearrangement uses TRBV19 and TRBJ2-7; TRBD2 matches 10 bases. Losses at the gene ends were 3 bases for V and 9 bases for J; bases not matched to a gene: 11. CDR3 length: 15 residues. Germline lookup yields CDR1 LNHDA and CDR2 SQIVND (reference sequence). The CDR3 region is CASSMGLAYAEGQYF. CDR3 DNA sequence: TGTGCCAGTAGTATGGGACTAGCGTACGCCGAGGGGCAGTACTTC.

The J gene is TRBJ1-2, the V gene TRBV27; D ambiguous. Germline CDR1 reads MNHEY; CDR2 reads SMNVEV (reference sequence). This CDR3 contains 13 residues. V lost 6 bases and J 4 bases, leaving 12 bases between the germline ends. The CDR3 here is CASRREGSYGYTF. The CDR3 DNA is TGTGCCAGCAGGAGGGAAGGCTCCTATGGCTACACCTTC.

V is TRBV5-4 and J is TRBJ2-1; tentative D call: TRBD1 (6 bases). The V end was cut by 0 bases, the J end by 2 bases, with 9 bases between. CDR3 size: 15 residues. Germline V gives CDR1 SGHNT, CDR2 YYREEE (reference sequence). In nucleotides, the CDR3 is TGTGCCAGCAGCTTGGGGCAGGGGACCTACAATGAGCAGTTCTTC. Translating it yields CASSLGQGTYNEQFF.

This clone turned up a few times. The chain couples TRBV28 to TRBJ2-1; 8 bases fit TRBD1. The CDR3 is 18 residues long. After removal of 7 bases from V and 7 bases from J, the junction contained 21 bases not matched to a gene. Per germline, CDR1 MDHEN and CDR2 SYDVKM. As DNA, the CDR3 is TGTGCCAGCACCAACCTAATCGAAGTCAGGGGGCGGGTGAATGAGCAGTTCTTC. Translation: CASTNLIEVRGRVNEQFF.

This chain joins TRBV20-1 and TRBJ2-1; 8 bases match TRBD1. This CDR3 has 11 amino acids. Trimming cost V 5 bases and J 9 bases; bases outside gene matches: 3. Germline V gene lookup returns CDR1 DFQATT and CDR2 SNEGSKA (reference sequence). The CDR3 reads CSAPQGAEQFF. CDR3 coding DNA: TGCAGTGCTCCTCAGGGGGCTGAGCAGTTCTTC.

CDR3 sequence reads: CASSRGQGGQDTQYF. DNA for the CDR3: TGTGCCAGCAGCCGAGGACAGGGGGGACAAGATACGCAGTATTTT. The rearrangement links TRBV6-5 to TRBJ2-3; TRBD1 agrees at 10 bases. J was trimmed by 5 bases and V by 6 bases; bases with no gene match: 8. The germline V gene encodes CDR1 MNHEY and CDR2 SVGAGI. The CDR3 is 15 amino acids.

This clone was recorded once. This chain links TRBV7-2 with TRBJ2-7; 8 positions match TRBD2. The germline CDR1 and CDR2 sequences are SGHTA and FQGNSA. The CDR3 sequence is 14 residues long. V was clipped by 6 bases and J by 0 bases; unmatched bases: 4. The CDR3 region is CASRSRGGSYEQYF. The DNA for the CDR3 is TGTGCCAGCAGGTCCCGGGGGGGCTCCTACGAGCAGTACTTC.

The J gene is TRBJ1-6, the V gene TRBV5-1, with TRBD1 identical over 7 bases. Germline lookup yields CDR1 SGHRS and CDR2 YFSETQ. V shed 0 bases and J 6 bases; nucleotides not matched to a gene: 9. The length of the CDR3 is 17 residues. This chain's CDR3 is CASSLDGRGSGNSPLHF. The CDR3 DNA sequence: TGCGCCAGCAGCTTGGACGGCAGGGGGAGTGGTAATTCACCCCTCCACTTT.

This clone was seen just once. The V gene is TRBV4-1, the J gene TRBJ1-2, with TRBD1 as a possible D gene (6 bases). V was pared by 2 bases and J by 5 bases, with 15 bases between. The germline gives CDR1 MGHRA, CDR2 YSYEKL. The CDR3 spans 15 residues. Here the CDR3 reads CASSQSGGPAYGYTF. CDR3 nucleotides: TGCGCCAGCAGCCAAAGCGGGGGGCCAGCTTATGGCTACACCTTC.

The CDR3 DNA follows: TGTGCCAGCGGCCGCGGGGGACCCAGGGCAGATACGCAGTATTTT. Its translation is CASGRGGPRADTQYF. V is TRBV28 and J is TRBJ2-3; 7 bases are shared with TRBD2. Trimming cost V 8 bases and J 4 bases; bases outside gene matches: 12. Germline CDR1 is MDHEN and CDR2 is SYDVKM. The CDR3 extends over 15 amino acids.

The J gene is TRBJ1-2, the V gene TRBV6-1, with 9 bases lining up with TRBD1. This CDR3 comprises 14 residues. CDR1 is MNHNS and CDR2 is SASEGT in the germline V gene. J was trimmed by 6 bases and V by 8 bases; bases with no gene match: 10. CDR3 protein: CASRGGQGVDGYTF. The DNA of the CDR3 is TGTGCCAGCCGAGGGGGACAGGGAGTCGATGGCTACACCTTC.

The chain has TRBV19 and TRBJ2-7, with 11 bases that match TRBD1. The CDR3 runs to 16 residues. V gave up 4 bases and J gave up 2 bases; unmatched junction bases: 7. Germline V CDR1 and CDR2: LNHDA, SQIVND (reference sequence). The CDR3: CASSSWTGGATYEQYF. CDR3 nucleotide sequence: TGTGCCAGTAGTAGCTGGACAGGGGGCGCGACCTACGAGCAGTACTTC.

The V and J genes are TRBV7-6 and TRBJ1-3; 8 bases are shared with TRBD1. This CDR3 region has 15 residues. V trimming: 4 bases; J trimming: 7 bases; junction bases outside the gene matches: 9. Germline CDR1 is SGHVS and CDR2 is FNYEAQ. Here the CDR3 reads CASSSGQGGWNTIYF. CDR3 coding DNA: TGTGCCAGCAGCTCTGGACAGGGAGGTTGGAACACCATATATTTT.

This chain uses TRBV10-1 with TRBJ1-2; a possible D gene is TRBD1 (6 bases). CDR1 and CDR2 (germline): WNHNN, SYGVQD (reference sequence). This CDR3 is built from 12 residues. V was cut by 9 bases and J by 4 bases, with 12 bases left in between. CDR3 protein: CARPGHRYGYTF. The CDR3 bases are TGCGCCAGGCCGGGACACCGCTATGGCTACACCTTC.

V and J are TRBV6-5 and TRBJ2-5; TRBD2 agrees at 10 bases. V shed 4 bases and J 5 bases; nucleotides not matched to a gene: 1. The CDR3 consists of 13 residues. Germline V CDR1 and CDR2: MNHEY, SVGAGI. The CDR3: CASSLAGGETQYF. In DNA form, the CDR3 reads TGTGCCAGCAGTTTAGCGGGGGGTGAGACCCAGTACTTC.